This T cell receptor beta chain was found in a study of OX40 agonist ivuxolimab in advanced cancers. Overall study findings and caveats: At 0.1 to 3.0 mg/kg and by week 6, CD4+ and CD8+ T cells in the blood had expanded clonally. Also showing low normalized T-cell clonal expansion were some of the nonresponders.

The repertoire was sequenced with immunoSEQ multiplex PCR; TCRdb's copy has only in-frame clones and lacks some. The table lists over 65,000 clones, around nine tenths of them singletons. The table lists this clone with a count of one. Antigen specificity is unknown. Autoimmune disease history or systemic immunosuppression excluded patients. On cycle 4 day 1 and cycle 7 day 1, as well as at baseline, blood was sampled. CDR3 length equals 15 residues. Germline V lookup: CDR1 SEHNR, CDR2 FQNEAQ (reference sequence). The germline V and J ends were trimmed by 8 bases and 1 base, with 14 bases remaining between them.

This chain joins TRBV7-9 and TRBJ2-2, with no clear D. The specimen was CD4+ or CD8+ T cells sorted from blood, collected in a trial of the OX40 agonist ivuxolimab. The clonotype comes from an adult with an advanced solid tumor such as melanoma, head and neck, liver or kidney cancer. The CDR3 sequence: CASPYPGRNTGELFF. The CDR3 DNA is TGTGCCAGCCCCTACCCCGGACGGAACACCGGGGAGCTGTTTTTT.